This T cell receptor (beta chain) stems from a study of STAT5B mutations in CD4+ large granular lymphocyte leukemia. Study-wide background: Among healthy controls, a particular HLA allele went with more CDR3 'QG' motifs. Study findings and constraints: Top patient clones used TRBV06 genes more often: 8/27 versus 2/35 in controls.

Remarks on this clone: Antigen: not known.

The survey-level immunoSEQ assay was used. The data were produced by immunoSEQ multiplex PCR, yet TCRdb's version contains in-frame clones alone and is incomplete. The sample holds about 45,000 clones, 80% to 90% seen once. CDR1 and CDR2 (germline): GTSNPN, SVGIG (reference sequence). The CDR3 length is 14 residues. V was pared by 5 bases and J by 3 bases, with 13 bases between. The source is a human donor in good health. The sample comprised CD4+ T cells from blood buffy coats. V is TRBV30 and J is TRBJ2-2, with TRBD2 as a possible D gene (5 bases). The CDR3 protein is CAWDKGVDTGELFF. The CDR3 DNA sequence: TGTGCCTGGGATAAGGGAGTTGACACCGGGGAGCTGTTTTTT. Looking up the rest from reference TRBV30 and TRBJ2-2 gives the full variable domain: SQTIHQWPATLVQPVGSPLSLECTVEGTSNPNLYWYRQAAGRGLQLLFYSVGIGQISSEVPQNLSASRPQDRQFILSSKKLLLSDSGFYLCAWDKGVDTGELFFGEGSRLTVL.